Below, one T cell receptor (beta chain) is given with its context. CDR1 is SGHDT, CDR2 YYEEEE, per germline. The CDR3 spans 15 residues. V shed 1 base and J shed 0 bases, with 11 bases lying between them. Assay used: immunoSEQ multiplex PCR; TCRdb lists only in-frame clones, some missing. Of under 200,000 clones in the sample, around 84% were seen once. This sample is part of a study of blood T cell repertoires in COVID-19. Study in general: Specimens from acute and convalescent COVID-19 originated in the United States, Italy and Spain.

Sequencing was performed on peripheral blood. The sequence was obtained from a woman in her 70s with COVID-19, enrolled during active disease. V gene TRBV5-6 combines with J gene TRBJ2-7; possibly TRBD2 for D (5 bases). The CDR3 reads CASSLSPGSSYEQYF. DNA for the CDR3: TGTGCCAGCAGCTTGTCCCCGGGGAGCTCCTACGAGCAGTACTTC.